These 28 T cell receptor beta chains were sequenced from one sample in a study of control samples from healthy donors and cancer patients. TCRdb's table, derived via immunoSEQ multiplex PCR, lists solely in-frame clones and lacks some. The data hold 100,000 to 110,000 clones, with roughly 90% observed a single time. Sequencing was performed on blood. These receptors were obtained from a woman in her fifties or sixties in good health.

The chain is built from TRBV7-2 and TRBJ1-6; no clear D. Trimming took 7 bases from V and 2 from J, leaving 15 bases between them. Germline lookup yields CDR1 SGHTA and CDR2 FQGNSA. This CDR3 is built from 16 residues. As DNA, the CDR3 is TGTGCCAGCAACCTTCGGGGAGGGCCCTATAATTCACCCCTCCACTTT. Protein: CASNLRGGPYNSPLHF.

As DNA, the CDR3 is TGTGCCAGCAGTGAGGCGGTTCGGTTCTTC. Its protein is CASSEAVRFF. This chain uses TRBV6-1 with TRBJ2-1, with D uncertain. The CDR3 loop spans 10 amino acids. Trimming cost V 3 bases and J 15 bases, with 9 bases left between them. Germline loops: CDR1 MNHNS, CDR2 SASEGT.

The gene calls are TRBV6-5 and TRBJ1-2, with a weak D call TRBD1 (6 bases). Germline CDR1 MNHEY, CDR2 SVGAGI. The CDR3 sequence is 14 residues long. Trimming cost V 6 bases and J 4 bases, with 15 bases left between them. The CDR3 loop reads CASRRDTLGYGYTF. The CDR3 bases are TGTGCCAGCAGAAGGGACACTTTAGGCTATGGCTACACCTTC.

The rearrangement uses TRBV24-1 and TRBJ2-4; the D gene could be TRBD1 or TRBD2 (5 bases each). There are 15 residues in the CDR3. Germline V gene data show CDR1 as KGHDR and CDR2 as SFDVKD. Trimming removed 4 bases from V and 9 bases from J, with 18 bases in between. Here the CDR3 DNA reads TGTGCCACCAGTGACCCGGGACGGGGATCGGGCATTCAGTACTTC. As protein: CATSDPGRGSGIQYF.

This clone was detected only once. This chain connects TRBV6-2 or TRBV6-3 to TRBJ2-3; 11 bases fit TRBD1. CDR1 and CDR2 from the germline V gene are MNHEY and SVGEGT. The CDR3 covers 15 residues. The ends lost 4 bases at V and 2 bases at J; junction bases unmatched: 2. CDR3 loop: CASSSGQGDTDTQYF. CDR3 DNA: TGTGCCAGCAGTTCGGGACAGGGGGACACAGATACGCAGTATTTT.

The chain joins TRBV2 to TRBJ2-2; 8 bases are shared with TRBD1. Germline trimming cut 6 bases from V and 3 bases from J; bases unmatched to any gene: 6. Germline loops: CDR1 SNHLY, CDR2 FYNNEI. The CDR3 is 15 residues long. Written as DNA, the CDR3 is TGTGCCAGCAGGGCGGACAGGGTAGACACCGGGGAGCTGTTTTTT. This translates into CASRADRVDTGELFF.

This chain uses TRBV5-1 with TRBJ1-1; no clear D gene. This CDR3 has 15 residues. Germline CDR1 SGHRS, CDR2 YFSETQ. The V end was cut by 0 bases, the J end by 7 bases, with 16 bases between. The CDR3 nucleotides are TGCGCCAGCAGCTTGGGGATCCGGAGGGAGGGTGAAGCTTTCTTT. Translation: CASSLGIRREGEAFF. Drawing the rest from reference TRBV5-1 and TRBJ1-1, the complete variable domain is KAGVTQTPRYLIKTRGQQVTLSCSPISGHRSVSWYQQTPGQGLQFLFEYFSETQRNKGNFPGRFSGRQFSNSRSEMNVSTLELGDSALYLCASSLGIRREGEAFFGQGTRLTVV.

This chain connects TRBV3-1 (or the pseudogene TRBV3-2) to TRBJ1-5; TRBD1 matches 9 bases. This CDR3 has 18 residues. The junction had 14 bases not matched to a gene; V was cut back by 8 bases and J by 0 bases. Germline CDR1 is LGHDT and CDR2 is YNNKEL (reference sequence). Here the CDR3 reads CASPAGGQGHYSNQPQHF. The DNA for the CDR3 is TGTGCCAGCCCCGCCGGGGGACAGGGCCATTATAGCAATCAGCCCCAGCATTTT.

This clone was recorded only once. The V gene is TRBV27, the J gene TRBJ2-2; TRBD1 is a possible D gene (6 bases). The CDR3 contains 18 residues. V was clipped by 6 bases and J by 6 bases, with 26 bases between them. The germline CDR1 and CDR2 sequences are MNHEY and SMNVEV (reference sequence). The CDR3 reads CASSLVTTGTPTAGELFF. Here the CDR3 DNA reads TGTGCCAGCAGCCTTGTCACCACCGGGACACCGACGGCCGGGGAGCTGTTTTTT.

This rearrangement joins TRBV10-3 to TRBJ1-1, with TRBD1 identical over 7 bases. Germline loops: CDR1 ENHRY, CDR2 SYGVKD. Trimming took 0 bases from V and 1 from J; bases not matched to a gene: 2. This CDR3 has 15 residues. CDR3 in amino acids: CAISESDRKNTEAFF. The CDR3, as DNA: TGTGCCATCAGTGAGTCGGACAGGAAGAACACTGAAGCTTTCTTT.

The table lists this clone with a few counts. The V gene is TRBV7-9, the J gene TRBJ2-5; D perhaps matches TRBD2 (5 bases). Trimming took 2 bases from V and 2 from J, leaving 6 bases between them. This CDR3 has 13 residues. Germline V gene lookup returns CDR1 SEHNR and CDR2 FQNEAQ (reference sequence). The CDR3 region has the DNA TGTGCCAGCAGCTTAAGGGAGCAAGAGACCCAGTACTTC. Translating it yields CASSLREQETQYF.

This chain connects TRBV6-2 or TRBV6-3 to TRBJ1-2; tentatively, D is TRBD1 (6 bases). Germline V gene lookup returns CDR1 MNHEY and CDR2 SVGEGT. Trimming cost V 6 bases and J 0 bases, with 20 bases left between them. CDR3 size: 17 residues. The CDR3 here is CASSFKGHRITNYGYTF. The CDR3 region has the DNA TGTGCCAGCAGCTTTAAGGGACACCGGATCACTAACTATGGCTACACCTTC.

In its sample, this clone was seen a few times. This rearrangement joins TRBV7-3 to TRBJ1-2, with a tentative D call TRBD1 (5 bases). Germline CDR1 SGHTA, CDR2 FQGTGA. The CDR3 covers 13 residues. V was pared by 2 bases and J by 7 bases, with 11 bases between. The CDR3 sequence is CASSLQGSGGYTF. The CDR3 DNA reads TGTGCCAGCAGCTTACAGGGCTCGGGTGGCTACACCTTC.

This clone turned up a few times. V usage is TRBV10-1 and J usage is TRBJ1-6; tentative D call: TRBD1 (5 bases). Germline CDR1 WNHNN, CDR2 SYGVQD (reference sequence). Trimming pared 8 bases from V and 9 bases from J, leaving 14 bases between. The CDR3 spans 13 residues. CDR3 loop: CASSEGQGSPLHF. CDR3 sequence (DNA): TGCGCCAGCTCGGAAGGTCAGGGTTCACCCCTCCACTTT.

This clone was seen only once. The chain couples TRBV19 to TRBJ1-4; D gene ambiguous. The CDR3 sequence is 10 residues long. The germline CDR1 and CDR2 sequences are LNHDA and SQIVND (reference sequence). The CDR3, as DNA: TGTGGGTCCGGTAATGAAAAACTGTTTTTT. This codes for CGSGNEKLFF. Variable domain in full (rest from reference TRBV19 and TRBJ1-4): DGGITQSPKYLFRKEGQNVTLSCEQNLNHDAMYWYRQDPGQGLRLIYYSQIVNDFQKGDIAEGYSVSREKKESFPLTVTSAQKNPTAFYLCGSGNEKLFFGSGTQLSVL.

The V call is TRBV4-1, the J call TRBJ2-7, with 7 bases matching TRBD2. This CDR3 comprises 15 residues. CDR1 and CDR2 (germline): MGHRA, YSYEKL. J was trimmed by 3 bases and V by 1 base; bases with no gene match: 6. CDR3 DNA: TGCGCCAGCAGCCAAGGTGTCTGGGGGGGCTACGAGCAGTACTTC. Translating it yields CASSQGVWGGYEQYF.

The DNA of the CDR3 is TGTGCCAGCAGTTTAGGGCACACCGGGGAGCTGTTTTTT. Translating it yields CASSLGHTGELFF. This chain links TRBV12-3 or TRBV12-4 with TRBJ2-2; D call uncertain. V was clipped by 1 base and J by 3 bases, with 3 bases between them. This CDR3 contains 13 residues.

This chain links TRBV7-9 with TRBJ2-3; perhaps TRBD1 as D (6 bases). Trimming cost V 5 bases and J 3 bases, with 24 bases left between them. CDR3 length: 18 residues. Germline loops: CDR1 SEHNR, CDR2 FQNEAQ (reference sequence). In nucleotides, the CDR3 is TGTGCCAGCAGCCGCTTAACCGTCAGGGGAAATAGAACAGATACGCAGTATTTT. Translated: CASSRLTVRGNRTDTQYF.

The CDR3 region is CASSSKGQSNQPQHF. In DNA, the CDR3 is TGTGCCAGCAGCTCCAAAGGACAGAGCAATCAGCCCCAGCATTTT. V is TRBV7-7 and J is TRBJ1-5; TRBD1 might be the D (6 bases). V was pared by 4 bases and J by 1 base, with 11 bases between. Per germline, CDR1 SSHAT and CDR2 FNYEAQ (reference sequence). The CDR3 spans 15 residues.

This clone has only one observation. In DNA, the CDR3 is TGTGCCAGCAGTTACCGGCTAGCGGGAGTCGGCCCTAAGCCCTACGAGCAGTACGTC. This sequence encodes CASSYRLAGVGPKPYEQYV. The rearrangement links TRBV6-2 or TRBV6-3 to TRBJ2-7, with 10 positions matching TRBD2. The CDR3 spans 19 residues. Germline values: CDR1 MNHEY, CDR2 SVGEGT. Trimming removed 2 bases from V and 2 bases from J; junction bases left unmatched: 15.

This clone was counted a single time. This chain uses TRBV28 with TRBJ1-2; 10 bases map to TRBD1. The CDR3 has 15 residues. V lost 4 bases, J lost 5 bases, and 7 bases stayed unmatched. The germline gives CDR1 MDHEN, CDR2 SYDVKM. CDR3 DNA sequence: TGTGCCAGCAGTTCCGTGACAGGGGGCGGTTATGGCTACACCTTC. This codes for CASSSVTGGGYGYTF.

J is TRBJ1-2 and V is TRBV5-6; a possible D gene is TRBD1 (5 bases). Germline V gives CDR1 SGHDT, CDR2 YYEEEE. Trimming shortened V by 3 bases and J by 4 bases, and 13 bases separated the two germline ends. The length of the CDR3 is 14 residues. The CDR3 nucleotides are TGTGCCAGCAGCTCGGGGGTCACCACCTATGGCTACACCTTC. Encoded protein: CASSSGVTTYGYTF. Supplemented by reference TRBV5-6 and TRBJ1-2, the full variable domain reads DAGVTQSPTHLIKTRGQQVTLRCSPKSGHDTVSWYQQALGQGPQFIFQYYEEEERQRGNFPDRFSGHQFPNYSSELNVNALLLGDSALYLCASSSGVTTYGYTFGSGTRLTVV.

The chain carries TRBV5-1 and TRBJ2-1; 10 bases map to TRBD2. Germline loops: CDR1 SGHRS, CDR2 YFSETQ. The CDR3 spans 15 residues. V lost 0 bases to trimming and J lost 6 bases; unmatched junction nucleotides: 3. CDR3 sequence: CASSLGLAGVNEQFF. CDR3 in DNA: TGCGCCAGCAGCTTGGGGCTAGCGGGGGTCAATGAGCAGTTCTTC.

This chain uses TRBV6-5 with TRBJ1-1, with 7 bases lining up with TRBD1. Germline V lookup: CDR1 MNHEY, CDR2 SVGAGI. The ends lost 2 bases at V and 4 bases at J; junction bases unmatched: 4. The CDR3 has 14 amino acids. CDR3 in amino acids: CASSYRGRGTEAFF. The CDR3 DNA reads TGTGCCAGCAGTTACAGGGGGCGGGGCACTGAAGCTTTCTTT.

Here the CDR3 reads CASSQGSVGTGENIQYF. CDR3 in DNA: TGTGCCAGCAGCCAAGGCTCTGTTGGGACAGGGGAAAACATTCAGTACTTC. V is TRBV3-1 (or the pseudogene TRBV3-2) and J is TRBJ2-4, with 10 positions matching TRBD1. From germline, CDR1 is LGHDT and CDR2 YNNKEL (reference sequence). With V trimmed by 1 base and J by 5 bases, 8 bases remained unmatched. This CDR3 comprises 17 residues.

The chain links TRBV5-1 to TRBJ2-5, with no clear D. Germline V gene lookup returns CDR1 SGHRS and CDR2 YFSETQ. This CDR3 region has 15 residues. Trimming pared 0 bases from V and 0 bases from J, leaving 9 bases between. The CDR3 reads CASSLARTDQETQYF. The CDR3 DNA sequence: TGCGCCAGCAGCTTGGCCCGGACGGACCAAGAGACCCAGTACTTC.

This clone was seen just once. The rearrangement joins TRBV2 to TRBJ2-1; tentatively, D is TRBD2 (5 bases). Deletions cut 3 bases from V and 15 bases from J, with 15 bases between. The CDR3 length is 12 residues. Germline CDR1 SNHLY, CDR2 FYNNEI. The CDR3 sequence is CASSDMEARRFF. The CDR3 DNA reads TGTGCCAGCAGTGACATGGAGGCCCGGAGGTTCTTC. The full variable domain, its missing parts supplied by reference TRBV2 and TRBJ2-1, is EPEVTQTPSHQVTQMGQEVILRCVPISNHLYFYWYRQILGQKVEFLVSFYNNEISEKSEIFDDQFSVERPDGSNFTLKIRSTKLEDSAMYFCASSDMEARRFFGPGTRLTVL.

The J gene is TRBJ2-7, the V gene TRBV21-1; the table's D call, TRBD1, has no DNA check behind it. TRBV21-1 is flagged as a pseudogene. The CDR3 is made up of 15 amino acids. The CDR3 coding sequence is TGTGCCAGCAGGACCTCTAGGGACAGCTCCTACGAGCAGTACGTC. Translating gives CASRTSRDSSYEQYV.